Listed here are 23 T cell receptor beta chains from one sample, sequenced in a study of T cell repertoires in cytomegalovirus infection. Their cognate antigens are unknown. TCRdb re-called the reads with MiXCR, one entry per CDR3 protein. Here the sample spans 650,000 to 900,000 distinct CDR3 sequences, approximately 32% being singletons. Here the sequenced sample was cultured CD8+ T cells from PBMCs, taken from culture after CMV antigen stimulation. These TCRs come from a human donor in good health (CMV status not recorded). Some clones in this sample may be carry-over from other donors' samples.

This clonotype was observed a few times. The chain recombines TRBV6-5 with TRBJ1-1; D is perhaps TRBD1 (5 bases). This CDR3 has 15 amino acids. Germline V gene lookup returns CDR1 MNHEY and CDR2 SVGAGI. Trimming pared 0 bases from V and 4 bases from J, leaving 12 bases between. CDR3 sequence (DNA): TGTGCCAGCAGTTACTCAGAGTCGGGGGGCACTGAAGCTTTCTTT. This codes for CASSYSESGGTEAFF.

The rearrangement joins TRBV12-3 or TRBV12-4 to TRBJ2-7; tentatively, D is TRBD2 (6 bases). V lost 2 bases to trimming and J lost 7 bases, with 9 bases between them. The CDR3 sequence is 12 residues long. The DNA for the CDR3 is TGTGCCAGCAGTTTACCGGGGAGGGAGCAGTACTTC. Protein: CASSLPGREQYF.

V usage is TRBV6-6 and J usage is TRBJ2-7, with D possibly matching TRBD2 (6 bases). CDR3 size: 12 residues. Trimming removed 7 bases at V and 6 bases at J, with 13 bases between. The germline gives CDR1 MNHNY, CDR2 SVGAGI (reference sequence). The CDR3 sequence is CASTSTRREQYF. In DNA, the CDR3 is TGTGCCAGCACTTCGACTAGGCGCGAGCAGTACTTC.

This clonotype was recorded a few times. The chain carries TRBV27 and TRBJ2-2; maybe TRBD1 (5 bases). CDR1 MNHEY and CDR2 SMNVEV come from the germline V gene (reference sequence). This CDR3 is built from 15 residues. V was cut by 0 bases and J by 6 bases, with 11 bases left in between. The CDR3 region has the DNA TGTGCCAGCAGTTTATCGTCAGGGTCGTCCGGGGAGCTGTTTTTT. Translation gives CASSLSSGSSGELFF.

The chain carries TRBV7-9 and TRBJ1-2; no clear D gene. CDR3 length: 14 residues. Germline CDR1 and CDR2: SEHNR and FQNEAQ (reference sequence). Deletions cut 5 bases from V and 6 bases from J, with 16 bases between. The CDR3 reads CASSQEGWRNGYTF. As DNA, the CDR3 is TGTGCCAGCAGCCAAGAAGGGTGGCGGAATGGCTACACCTTC.

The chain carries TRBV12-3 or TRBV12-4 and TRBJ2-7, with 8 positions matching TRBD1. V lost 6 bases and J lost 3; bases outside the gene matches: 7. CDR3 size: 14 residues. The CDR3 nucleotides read TGTGCCAGCAGCCTAACAGGGGGTCACTACGAGCAGTACTTC. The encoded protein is CASSLTGGHYEQYF.

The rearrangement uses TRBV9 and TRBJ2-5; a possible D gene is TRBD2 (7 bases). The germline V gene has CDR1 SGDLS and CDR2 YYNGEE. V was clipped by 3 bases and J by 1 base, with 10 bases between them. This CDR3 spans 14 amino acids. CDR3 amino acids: CASSDGGAQETQYF. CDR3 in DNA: TGTGCCAGCAGCGATGGGGGGGCCCAAGAGACCCAGTACTTC.

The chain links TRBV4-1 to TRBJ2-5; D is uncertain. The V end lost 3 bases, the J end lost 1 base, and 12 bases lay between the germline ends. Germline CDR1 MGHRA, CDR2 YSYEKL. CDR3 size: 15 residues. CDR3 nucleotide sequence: TGCGCCAGCAGCCAGGCCTCCCGGCCCCAAGAGACCCAGTACTTC. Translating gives CASSQASRPQETQYF.

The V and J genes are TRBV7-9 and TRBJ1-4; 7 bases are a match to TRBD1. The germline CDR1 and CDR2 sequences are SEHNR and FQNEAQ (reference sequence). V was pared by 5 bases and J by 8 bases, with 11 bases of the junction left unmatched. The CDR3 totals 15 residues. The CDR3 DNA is TGTGCCAGCAGCCCCGGCAGGGGGGTAGCCGAAAAACTGTTTTTT. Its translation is CASSPGRGVAEKLFF.

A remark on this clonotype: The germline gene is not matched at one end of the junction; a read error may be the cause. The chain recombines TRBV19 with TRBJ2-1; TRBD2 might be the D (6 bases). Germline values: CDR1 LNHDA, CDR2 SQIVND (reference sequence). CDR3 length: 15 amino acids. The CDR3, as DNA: TGTGCCAGTATCCCCTCGGGACTCTCCTACAAAGAGCAGTTCTTC. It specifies CASIPSGLSYKEQFF.

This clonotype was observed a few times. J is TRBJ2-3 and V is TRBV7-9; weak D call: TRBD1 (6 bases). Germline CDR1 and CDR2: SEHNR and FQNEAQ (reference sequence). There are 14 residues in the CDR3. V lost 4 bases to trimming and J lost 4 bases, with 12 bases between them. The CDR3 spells CASSSDRLPDTQYF. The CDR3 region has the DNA TGTGCCAGCAGCTCCGACAGGCTCCCAGATACGCAGTATTTT.

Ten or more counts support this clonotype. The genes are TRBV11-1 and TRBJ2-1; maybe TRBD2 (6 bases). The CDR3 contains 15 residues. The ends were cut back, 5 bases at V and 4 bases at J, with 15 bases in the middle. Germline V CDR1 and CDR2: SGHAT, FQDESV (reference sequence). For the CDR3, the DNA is TGTGCCAGCAGCGCCTGGGGGGATGGATACAATGAGCAGTTCTTC. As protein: CASSAWGDGYNEQFF.

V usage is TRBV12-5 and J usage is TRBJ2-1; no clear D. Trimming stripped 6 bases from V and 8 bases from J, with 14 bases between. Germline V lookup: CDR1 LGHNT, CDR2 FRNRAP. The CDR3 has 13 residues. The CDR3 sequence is CASGQYGWDEQFF. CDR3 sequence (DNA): TGTGCTAGTGGCCAATATGGCTGGGATGAGCAGTTCTTC.

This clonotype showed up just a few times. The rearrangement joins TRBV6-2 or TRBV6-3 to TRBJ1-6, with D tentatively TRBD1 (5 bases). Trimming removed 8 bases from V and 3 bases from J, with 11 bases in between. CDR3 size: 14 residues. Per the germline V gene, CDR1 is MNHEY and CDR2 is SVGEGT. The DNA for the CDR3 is TGTGCCAGCTGGATTAGGGGCTATAATTCACCCCTCCACTTT. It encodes CASWIRGYNSPLHF.

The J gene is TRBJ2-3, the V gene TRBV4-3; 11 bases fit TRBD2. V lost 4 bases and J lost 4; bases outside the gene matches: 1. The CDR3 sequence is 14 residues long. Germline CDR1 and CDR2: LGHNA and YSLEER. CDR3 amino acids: CASSPSGGSDTQYF. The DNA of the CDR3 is TGCGCCAGCAGCCCTAGCGGGGGGTCAGATACGCAGTATTTT.

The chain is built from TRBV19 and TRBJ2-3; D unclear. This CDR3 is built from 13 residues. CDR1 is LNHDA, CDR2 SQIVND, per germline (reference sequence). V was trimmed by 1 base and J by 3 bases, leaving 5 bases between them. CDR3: CASSIVGTDTQYF. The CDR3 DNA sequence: TGTGCCAGTAGTATAGTTGGGACAGATACGCAGTATTTT.

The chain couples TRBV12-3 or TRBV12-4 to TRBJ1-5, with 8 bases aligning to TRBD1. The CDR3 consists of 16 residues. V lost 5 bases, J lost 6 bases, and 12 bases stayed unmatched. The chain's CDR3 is CASSLSGTGGPQPQHF. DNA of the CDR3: TGTGCCAGCAGTCTCTCGGGAACAGGGGGACCTCAGCCCCAGCATTTT.

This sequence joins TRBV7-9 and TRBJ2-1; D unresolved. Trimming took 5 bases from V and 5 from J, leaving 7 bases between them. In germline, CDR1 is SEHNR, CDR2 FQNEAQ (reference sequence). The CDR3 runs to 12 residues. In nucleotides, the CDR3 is TGTGCCAGCAGCACCGATGACAATGAGCAGTTCTTC. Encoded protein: CASSTDDNEQFF.

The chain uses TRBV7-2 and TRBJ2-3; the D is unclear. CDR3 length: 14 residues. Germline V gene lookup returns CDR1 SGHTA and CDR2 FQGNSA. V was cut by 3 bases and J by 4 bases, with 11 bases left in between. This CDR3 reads CASSFRVEADTQYF. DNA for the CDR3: TGTGCCAGCAGCTTTCGTGTCGAGGCAGATACGCAGTATTTT.

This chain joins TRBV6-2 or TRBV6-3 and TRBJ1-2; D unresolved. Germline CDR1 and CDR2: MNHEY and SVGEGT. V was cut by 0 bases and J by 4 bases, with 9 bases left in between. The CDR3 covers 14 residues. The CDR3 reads CASSYSRGGYGYTF. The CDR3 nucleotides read TGTGCCAGCAGTTACTCCCGCGGCGGCTATGGCTACACCTTC.

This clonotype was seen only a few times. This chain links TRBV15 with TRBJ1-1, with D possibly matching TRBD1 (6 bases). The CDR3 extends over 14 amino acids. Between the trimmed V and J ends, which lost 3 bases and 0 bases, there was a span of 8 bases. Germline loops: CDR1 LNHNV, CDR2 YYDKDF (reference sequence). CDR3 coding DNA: TGTGCCACCAGCAGGGCAGGGGTGAACACTGAAGCTTTCTTT. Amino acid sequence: CATSRAGVNTEAFF.

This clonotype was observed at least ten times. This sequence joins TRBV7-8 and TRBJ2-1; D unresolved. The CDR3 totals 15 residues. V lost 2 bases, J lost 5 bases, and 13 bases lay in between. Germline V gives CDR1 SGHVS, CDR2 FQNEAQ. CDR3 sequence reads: CASSLTRNLHNEQFF. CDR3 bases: TGTGCCAGCAGCTTAACCCGAAACCTTCACAATGAGCAGTTCTTC.

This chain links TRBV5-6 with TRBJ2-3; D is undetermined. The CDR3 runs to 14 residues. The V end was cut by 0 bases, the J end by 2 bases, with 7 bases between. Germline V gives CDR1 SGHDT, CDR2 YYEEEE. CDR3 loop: CASSLGALTDTQYF. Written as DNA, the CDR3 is TGTGCCAGCAGCTTGGGAGCGCTCACAGATACGCAGTATTTT.